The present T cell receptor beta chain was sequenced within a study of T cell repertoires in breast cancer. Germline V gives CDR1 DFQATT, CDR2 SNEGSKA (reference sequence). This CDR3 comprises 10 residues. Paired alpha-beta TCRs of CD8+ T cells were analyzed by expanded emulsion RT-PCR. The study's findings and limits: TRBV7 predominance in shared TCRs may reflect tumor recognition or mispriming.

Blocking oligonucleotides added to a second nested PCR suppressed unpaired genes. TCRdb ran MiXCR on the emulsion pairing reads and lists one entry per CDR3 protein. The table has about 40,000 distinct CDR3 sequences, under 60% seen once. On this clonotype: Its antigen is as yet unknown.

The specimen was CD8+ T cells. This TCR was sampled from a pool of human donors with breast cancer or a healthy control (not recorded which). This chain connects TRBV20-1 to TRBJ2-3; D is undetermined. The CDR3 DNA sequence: TGCAGCGTGCCTCAGGATACGCAGTATTTT. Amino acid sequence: CSVPQDTQYF.